This T cell receptor (beta chain) was captured by sequencing in a study of CD8 T cells in Susac syndrome. The length of the CDR3 is 14 residues. The germline CDR1 and CDR2 sequences are MNHNS and SASEGT. V gave up 5 bases and J gave up 2 bases, with 12 bases separating them. RNA totalling roughly 0.45 to 1 ug underwent reverse transcription with random hexamers. Amplification of TCR beta CDR3 spanned 54 Vbeta and 13 Jbeta via immunoSEQ multiplex PCR. TCRdb passed the immunoSEQ multiplex PCR reads through MiXCR, listing each CDR3 protein once. The table has just over 300,000 distinct CDR3 sequences, roughly 94% seen once. TCR beta sequencing was performed on blood CD8+ and CD4+ T cells. TEMRA cells were FACS-enriched, and CD8+ and CD4+ T cells were isolated negatively.

This receptor was identified in a human donor with multiple sclerosis. The V call is TRBV6-1, the J call TRBJ2-5, with no clear D. Sequences were obtained from CD4+ T cells from PBMCs. The CDR3 DNA reads TGTGCCAGCAGTACCGGGCCTACGCAAGAGACCCAGTACTTC. Residues: CASSTGPTQETQYF.